A selection of T cell receptor beta chains follows, all from one sample in a study of blood T cells in healthy people across ages. TCRdb called the 5' RACE reads again in MiXCR, with one record for every CDR3 protein. The table lists some 930,000 distinct CDR3 sequences, around 29% of them singletons. A further study also used this sample, focusing on T cells of mothers and their children.

Sequenced input: blood. The origin of the receptors is a woman in her thirties or forties in good health. The CDR3 runs from the conserved cysteine through the conserved F or W. Fields, in order: CDR3 protein, CDR3 DNA, J gene, clone size, D gene, V gene. D genes are given only for firm matches. A row's size may be missing; if present it is once, few, many or a size class.

CASSQIPGLAGDETQYF TGTGCCAGCAGTCAAATACCTGGACTAGCGGGGGATGAGACCCAGTACTTC TRBJ2-5 NA TRBD2 TRBV6-2/TRBV6-3
CSARPTSGGPFTDTQYF TGCAGTGCCCGACCGACTAGCGGGGGCCCCTTCACAGATACGCAGTATTTT TRBJ2-3 NA TRBD2 TRBV20-1
CSAPPQGQGREQFF TGCAGTGCTCCCCCCCAAGGGCAGGGCCGTGAGCAGTTCTTC TRBJ2-1 many NA TRBV20-1
CSVVLTSGGSGEQFF TGCAGCGTCGTTCTGACTAGCGGGGGATCCGGCGAGCAGTTCTTC TRBJ2-1 few TRBD2 TRBV29-1
CASSLRLSFSPLIPNNEQFF TGTGCCAGCAGTTTACGGTTAAGTTTCTCCCCTCTCATCCCAAACAATGAGCAGTTCTTC TRBJ2-1 NA NA TRBV27
CASSKKATDTQYF TGTGCCAGCAGCAAAAAGGCCACAGATACGCAGTATTTT TRBJ2-3 many NA TRBV21-1
CASSVGESSGANVLTF TGTGCCAGCAGCGTAGGTGAGAGCTCTGGGGCCAACGTCCTGACTTTC TRBJ2-6 many NA TRBV9
CATSAGQGSHEQYF TGTGCCACCAGTGCAGGACAGGGGTCCCACGAGCAGTACTTC TRBJ2-7 many TRBD1 TRBV24-1
CTSSSGGGSSNEELFF TGTACCAGCAGCTCCGGGGGTGGCAGCTCTAATGAAGAACTGTTTTTT TRBJ1-4 NA NA TRBV5-4
CASKPGTLPGEQYF TGTGCCAGCAAGCCCGGGACCCTGCCGGGGGAGCAGTACTTC TRBJ2-5 few NA TRBV12-3/TRBV12-4
CSARVDRGPGRPQHF TGCAGTGCTAGAGTGGACAGGGGCCCGGGGCGGCCCCAGCATTTT TRBJ1-5 NA TRBD1 TRBV20-1
CASPRRSGTSDNEQYF TGTGCCAGCCCCCGAAGAAGTGGGACTAGCGACAATGAGCAGTACTTC TRBJ2-5 few TRBD2 TRBV6-1
CASSLQLLTRSYEQYF TGTGCCAGCTCACTCCAGCTCCTTACCAGATCCTACGAGCAGTACTTC TRBJ2-7 NA NA TRBV18
CASTLGQGNLWTF TGCGCCAGCACCTTGGGACAGGGGAACCTCTGGACTTTC TRBJ2-6 NA TRBD1 TRBV5-1
CAWSYSGTGVEGYTF TGTGCCTGGAGTTACTCCGGGACAGGGGTGGAGGGCTACACCTTC TRBJ1-2 few TRBD1 TRBV30
CASSTNRNTQYF TGTGCCAGCAGCACCAACCGAAATACGCAGTATTTT TRBJ2-3 NA NA TRBV11-2
CASSLEVQGQPQHF TGTGCCAGCAGCTTAGAGGTCCAGGGCCAGCCCCAGCATTTT TRBJ1-5 many NA TRBV7-6
CASRVSGANVLTF TGTGCCAGCAGGGTCTCTGGGGCCAACGTCCTGACTTTC TRBJ2-6 many NA TRBV6-6
CASSLAGALADNEQFF TGCGCCAGCAGCTTGGCCGGAGCACTAGCAGACAATGAGCAGTTCTTC TRBJ2-1 NA NA TRBV5-1
CSAKSGGNEQFF TGCAGTGCTAAGAGCGGAGGGAATGAGCAGTTCTTC TRBJ2-1 NA NA TRBV20-1
CASSTGKGHQPQHF TGTGCCAGCTCGACGGGCAAGGGGCATCAGCCCCAGCATTTT TRBJ1-5 NA NA TRBV7-2
CASRLPGPPTGELFF TGTGCCAGCAGACTCCCCGGGCCCCCCACCGGGGAGCTGTTTTTT TRBJ2-2 once NA TRBV28
CASSKQRGGPYNEQFF TGTGCCAGCAGCAAACAAAGGGGGGGCCCTTACAATGAGCAGTTCTTC TRBJ2-1 few NA TRBV21-1
CASSLEKRGADTQYF TGCGCCAGCAGCTTGGAGAAGCGGGGGGCAGATACGCAGTATTTT TRBJ2-3 many TRBD2 TRBV5-1
CASSWTGCSPLHF TGTGCCAGCAGCTGGACGGGTTGCTCACCCCTCCACTTT TRBJ1-6 few NA TRBV21-1
CASSPGTAVEKLFF TGTGCCAGCAGCCCCGGGACAGCGGTTGAAAAACTGTTTTTT TRBJ1-4 few TRBD1 TRBV7-9
CASSVEDRGSYEQYF TGTGCCAGCAGCGTAGAGGACAGGGGCTCCTACGAGCAGTACTTC TRBJ2-7 many TRBD1 TRBV9
CASSWGVKDGYTF TGTGCCAGCAGTTGGGGGGTCAAGGATGGCTACACCTTC TRBJ1-2 NA NA TRBV27
CASSLLGTSETQYF TGTGCCAGCAGCTTGTTAGGGACTTCCGAGACCCAGTACTTC TRBJ2-5 NA NA TRBV5-4
CATRTVSSYEQYF TGTGCCACCCGGACGGTAAGCTCCTACGAGCAGTACTTC TRBJ2-7 many NA TRBV7-2
CASSPRQGGNEQFF TGTGCCAGCTCACCACGACAGGGTGGCAATGAGCAGTTCTTC TRBJ2-1 many TRBD1 TRBV18
CASSLGRVPGELFF TGTGCCAGCAGTTTAGGCAGGGTTCCCGGGGAGCTGTTTTTT TRBJ2-2 many NA TRBV27
CASSLTRQSYEQYF TGTGCCAGCAGCCTTACACGACAGTCCTACGAGCAGTACTTC TRBJ2-7 once NA TRBV7-6
CASSLWGGLATGELFF TGCGCCAGCAGTTTATGGGGGGGCTTGGCCACCGGGGAGCTGTTTTTT TRBJ2-2 few NA TRBV27
CASSRDGASDTQYF TGTGCCAGCAGCCGGGATGGGGCCTCCGATACGCAGTATTTT TRBJ2-3 NA NA TRBV7-2
CASSLPGLNTGELFF TGTGCCAGTAGCCTCCCGGGACTGAACACCGGGGAGCTGTTTTTT TRBJ2-2 NA NA TRBV19
CASSSTGPNVLTF TGTGCCAGCAGCTCGACAGGGCCCAACGTCCTGACTTTC TRBJ2-6 many TRBD1 TRBV7-3
CASSRETPLRSEAFF TGTGCCAGCAGCCGTGAAACCCCCCTCAGATCTGAAGCTTTCTTT TRBJ1-1 few NA TRBV6-2/TRBV6-3
CASSPFTSESTQYF TGTGCCAGCTCACCATTCACTAGCGAGTCGACCCAGTACTTC TRBJ2-5 NA TRBD2 TRBV18
CASYRDGYTF TGTGCCTCCTACAGGGATGGCTACACCTTC TRBJ1-2 NA NA TRBV30
CATSDEQFTDTQYF TGTGCCACCAGTGATGAACAGTTCACAGATACGCAGTATTTT TRBJ2-3 few NA TRBV24-1
CASSPFSGGVGDIQYF TGTGCCAGCAGTCCTTTTTCGGGGGGCGTGGGGGACATTCAGTACTTC TRBJ2-4 many NA TRBV7-6
CASRRSFLTDTQYF TGTGCCAGCAGGCGGAGCTTCCTCACAGATACGCAGTATTTT TRBJ2-3 few NA TRBV7-3
CASSLYVWETQYF TGTGCCAGCAGCTTATATGTTTGGGAGACCCAGTACTTC TRBJ2-5 many NA TRBV7-2
CASSPRQGWFTEAFF TGTGCCAGTAGTCCGCGACAGGGATGGTTCACTGAAGCTTTCTTT TRBJ1-1 few TRBD1 TRBV19
CSARKGGRGTGELFF TGCAGTGCTAGGAAGGGGGGACGGGGCACCGGGGAGCTGTTTTTT TRBJ2-2 NA NA TRBV20-1
CSARDWQGAEAFF TGCAGTGCTAGAGATTGGCAGGGGGCTGAAGCTTTCTTT TRBJ1-1 NA TRBD1 TRBV20-1
CASSQVGTSYNEQFF TGCGCCAGCAGCCAAGTTGGGACATCATACAATGAGCAGTTCTTC TRBJ2-1 many NA TRBV4-1
CATSEDRDRVGDEQFF TGTGCCACCAGTGAAGACCGGGACAGGGTAGGGGATGAGCAGTTCTTC TRBJ2-1 few TRBD1 TRBV24-1